This T cell receptor (beta chain) stems from a study of OX40 agonist ivuxolimab in advanced cancers. Assay used: immunoSEQ multiplex PCR; TCRdb lists only in-frame clones, some missing. Of fewer than 25,000 clones in the sample, around 80% were seen once. This CDR3 contains 14 residues. After removal of 8 bases from V and 0 bases from J, the junction contained 9 bases not matched to a gene. Germline loops: CDR1 SQVTM, CDR2 ANQGSEA. The origin of this receptor is an adult with an advanced solid tumor such as melanoma, head and neck, liver or kidney cancer. The sequencing used CD4+ or CD8+ T cells sorted from blood, collected in a trial of the OX40 agonist ivuxolimab. The V gene is TRBV29-1, the J gene TRBJ1-2, with 7 nucleotides matching TRBD1. The CDR3 nucleotides are TGCAGCTCTAGCCGGGACAGCACTAACTATGGCTACACCTTC. This gives the protein CSSSRDSTNYGYTF. The full variable domain, in which reference TRBV29-1 and TRBJ1-2 provide the parts outside the CDR3, is SAVISQKPSRDICQRGTSLTIQCQVDSQVTMMFWYRQQPGQSLTLIATANQGSEATYESGFVIDKFPISRPNLTFSTLTVSNMSPEDSSIYLCSSSRDSTNYGYTFGSGTRLTVV.